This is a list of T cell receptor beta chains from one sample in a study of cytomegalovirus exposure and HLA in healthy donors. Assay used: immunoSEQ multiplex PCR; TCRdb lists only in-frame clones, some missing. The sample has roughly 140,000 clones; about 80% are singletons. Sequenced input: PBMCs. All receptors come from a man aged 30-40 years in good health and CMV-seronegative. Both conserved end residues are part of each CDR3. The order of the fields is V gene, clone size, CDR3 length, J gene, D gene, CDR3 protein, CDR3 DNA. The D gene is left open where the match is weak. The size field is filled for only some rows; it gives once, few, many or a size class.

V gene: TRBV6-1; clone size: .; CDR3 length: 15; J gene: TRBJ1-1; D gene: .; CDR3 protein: CASTAGMRLNTEAFF; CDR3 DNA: TGTGCCAGCACCGCAGGGATGAGGTTGAACACTGAAGCTTTCTTT
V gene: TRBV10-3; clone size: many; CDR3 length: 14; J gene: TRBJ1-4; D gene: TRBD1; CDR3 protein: CATRDSTREEKLFF; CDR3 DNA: TGTGCCACTCGGGACAGTACGAGGGAGGAAAAACTGTTTTTT
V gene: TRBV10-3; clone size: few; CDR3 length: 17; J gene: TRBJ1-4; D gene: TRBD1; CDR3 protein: CAISESGQSSTNEKLFF; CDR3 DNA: TGTGCCATCAGTGAGTCGGGACAGAGTTCAACTAATGAAAAACTGTTTTTT
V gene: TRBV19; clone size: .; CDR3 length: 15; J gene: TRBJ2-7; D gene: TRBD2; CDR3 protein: CASSGLAGNSYEQYF; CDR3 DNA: TGTGCCAGTAGCGGTCTAGCGGGAAACTCCTACGAGCAGTACTTC
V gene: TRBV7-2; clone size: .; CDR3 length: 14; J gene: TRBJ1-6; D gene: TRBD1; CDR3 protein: CASSLGQGHSPLHF; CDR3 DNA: TGTGCCAGCAGCCTTGGACAGGGACATTCACCCCTCCACTTT
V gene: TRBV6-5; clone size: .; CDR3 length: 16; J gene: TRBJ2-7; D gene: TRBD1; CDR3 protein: CASSSGTGKNPYEQYF; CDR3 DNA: TGTGCCAGCAGTTCCGGGACAGGGAAAAATCCCTACGAGCAGTACTTC
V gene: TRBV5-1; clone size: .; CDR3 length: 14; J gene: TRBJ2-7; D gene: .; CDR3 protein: CASSFGQGNYEQYF; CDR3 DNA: TGCGCCAGCAGCTTCGGCCAGGGAAACTACGAGCAGTACTTC
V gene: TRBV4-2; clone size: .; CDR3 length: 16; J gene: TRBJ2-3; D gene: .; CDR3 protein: CASSQDRRGSTDTQYF; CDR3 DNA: TGTGCCAGCAGCCAAGACCGCAGGGGAAGCACAGATACGCAGTATTTT
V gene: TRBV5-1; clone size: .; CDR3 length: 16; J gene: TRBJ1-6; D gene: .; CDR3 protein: CASSLNQGSYNSPLHF; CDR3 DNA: TGCGCCAGCAGCTTAAATCAGGGTTCTTATAATTCACCCCTCCACTTT
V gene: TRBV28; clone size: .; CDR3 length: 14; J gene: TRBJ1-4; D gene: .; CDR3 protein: CASIQGGTREKLFF; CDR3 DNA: TGTGCCAGCATCCAAGGGGGGACTAGGGAAAAACTGTTTTTT
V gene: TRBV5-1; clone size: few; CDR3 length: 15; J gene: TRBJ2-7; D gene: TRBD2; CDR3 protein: CASSLVYGGAYEQYF; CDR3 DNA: TGCGCCAGCAGCTTGGTGTACGGGGGGGCCTACGAGCAGTACTTC
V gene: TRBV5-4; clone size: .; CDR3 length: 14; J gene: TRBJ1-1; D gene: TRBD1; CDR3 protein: CASSPRDRVAEAFF; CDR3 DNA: TGTGCCAGCAGCCCACGGGACAGGGTAGCGGAAGCTTTCTTT
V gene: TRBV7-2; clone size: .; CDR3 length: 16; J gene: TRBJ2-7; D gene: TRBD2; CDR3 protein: CASSSAGTSGGYEQYF; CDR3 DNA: TGTGCCAGCAGCTCGGCTGGGACTAGCGGGGGCTACGAGCAGTACTTC
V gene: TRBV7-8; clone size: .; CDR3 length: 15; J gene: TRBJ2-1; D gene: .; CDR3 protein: CASSLQRGVGNEQFF; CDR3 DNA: TGTGCCAGCAGCTTACAACGGGGAGTTGGCAATGAGCAGTTCTTC
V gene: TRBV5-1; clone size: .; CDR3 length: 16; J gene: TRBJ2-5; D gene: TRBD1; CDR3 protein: CASSYQQGSIGETQYF; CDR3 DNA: TGCGCCAGCAGCTACCAACAGGGGTCGATTGGTGAGACCCAGTACTTC
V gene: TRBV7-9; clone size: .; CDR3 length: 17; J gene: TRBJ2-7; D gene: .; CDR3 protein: CASSLTRSGQKSYEQYF; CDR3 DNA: TGTGCCAGCAGCTTAACCCGCAGCGGGCAAAAATCCTACGAGCAGTACTTC
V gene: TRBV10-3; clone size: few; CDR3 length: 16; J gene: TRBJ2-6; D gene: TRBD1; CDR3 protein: CAILGGRRPGANVLTF; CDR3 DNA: TGTGCCATCCTAGGGGGCCGGCGCCCTGGGGCCAACGTCCTGACTTTC
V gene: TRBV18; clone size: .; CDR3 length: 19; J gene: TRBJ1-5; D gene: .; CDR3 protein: CASSPGLIDRWTKHQPQHF; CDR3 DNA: TGTGCCAGCTCACCAGGTTTGATCGACAGGTGGACGAAACATCAGCCCCAGCATTTT
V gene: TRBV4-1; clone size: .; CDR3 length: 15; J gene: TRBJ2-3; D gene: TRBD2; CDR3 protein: CASSSSGGATDTQYF; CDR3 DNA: TGCGCCAGCAGCTCTAGCGGGGGGGCGACAGATACGCAGTATTTT
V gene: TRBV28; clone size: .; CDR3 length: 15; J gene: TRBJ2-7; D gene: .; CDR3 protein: CASSPRRREINEQYF; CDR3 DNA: TGTGCCAGCAGCCCTCGTAGGCGGGAAATCAACGAGCAGTACTTC
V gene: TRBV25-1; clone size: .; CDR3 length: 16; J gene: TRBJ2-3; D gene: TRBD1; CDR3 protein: CASSELIGQDTDTQYF; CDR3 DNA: TGTGCCAGCAGTGAATTGATAGGACAGGACACAGATACGCAGTATTTT
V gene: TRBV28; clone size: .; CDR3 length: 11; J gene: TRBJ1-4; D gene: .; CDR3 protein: CASSGNEKLFF; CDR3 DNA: TGTGCCAGCAGCGGGAATGAAAAACTGTTTTTT
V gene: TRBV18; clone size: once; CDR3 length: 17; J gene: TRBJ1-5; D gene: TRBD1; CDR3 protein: CASSPPGGQGAFQPQHF; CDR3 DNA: TGTGCCAGCTCACCACCGGGGGGACAGGGGGCCTTTCAGCCCCAGCATTTT
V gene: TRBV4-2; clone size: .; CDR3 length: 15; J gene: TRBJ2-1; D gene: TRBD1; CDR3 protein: CASSHGQGPYNEQFF; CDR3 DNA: TGTGCCAGCAGCCACGGACAGGGGCCCTACAATGAGCAGTTCTTC
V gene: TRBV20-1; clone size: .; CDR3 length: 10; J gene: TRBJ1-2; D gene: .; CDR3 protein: CSAPRGGYTF; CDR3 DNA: TGCAGTGCCCCCCGGGGTGGCTACACCTTC
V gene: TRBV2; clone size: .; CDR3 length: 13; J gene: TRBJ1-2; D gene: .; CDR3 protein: CASSERQDDSYTF; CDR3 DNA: TGTGCCAGCAGTGAAAGGCAGGATGATAGCTACACCTTC
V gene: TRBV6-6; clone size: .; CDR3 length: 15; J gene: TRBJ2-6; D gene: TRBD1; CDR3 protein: CASNLQGAGANVLTF; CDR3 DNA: TGTGCCAGCAACCTACAGGGGGCCGGGGCCAACGTCCTGACTTTC
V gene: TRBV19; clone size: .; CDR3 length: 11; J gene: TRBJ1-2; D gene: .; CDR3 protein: CASSSQGGYTF; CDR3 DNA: TGTGCCAGTAGTTCTCAGGGTGGCTACACCTTC
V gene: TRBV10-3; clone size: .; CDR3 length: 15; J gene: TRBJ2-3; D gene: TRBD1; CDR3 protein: CANSELGQGSDTQYF; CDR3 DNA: TGTGCCAACTCCGAATTAGGACAGGGCTCAGATACGCAGTATTTT
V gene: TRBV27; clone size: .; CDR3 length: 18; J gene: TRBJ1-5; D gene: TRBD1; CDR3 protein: CASSLLSRTGGLNQPQHF; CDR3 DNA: TGTGCCAGCAGTTTACTATCTCGGACAGGGGGCCTCAATCAGCCCCAGCATTTT
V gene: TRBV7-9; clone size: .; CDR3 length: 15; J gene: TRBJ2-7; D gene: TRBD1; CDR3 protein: CASSFGGQGAREQYF; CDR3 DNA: TGTGCCAGCAGCTTTGGGGGCCAGGGGGCTCGTGAGCAGTACTTC
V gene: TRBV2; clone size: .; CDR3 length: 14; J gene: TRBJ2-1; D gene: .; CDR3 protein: CASSYLGGRGEQFF; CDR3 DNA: TGTGCCAGCAGCTATCTTGGGGGCCGGGGTGAGCAGTTCTTC
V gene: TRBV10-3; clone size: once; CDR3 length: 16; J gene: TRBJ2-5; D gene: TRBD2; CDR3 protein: CAIRGGSGGAEETQYF; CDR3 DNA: TGTGCCATCAGGGGGGGTAGCGGGGGGGCTGAAGAGACCCAGTACTTC
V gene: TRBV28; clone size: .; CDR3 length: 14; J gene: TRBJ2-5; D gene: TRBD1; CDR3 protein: CASGQGARRETQYF; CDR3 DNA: TGTGCCAGCGGACAGGGGGCGAGAAGAGAGACCCAGTACTTC
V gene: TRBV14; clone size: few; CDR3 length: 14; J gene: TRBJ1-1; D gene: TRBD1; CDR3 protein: CASSRQGMNTEAFF; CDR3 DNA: TGTGCCAGCAGCCGACAGGGTATGAACACTGAAGCTTTCTTT
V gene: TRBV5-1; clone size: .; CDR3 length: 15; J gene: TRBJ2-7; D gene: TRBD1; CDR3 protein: CASSLLQGALDEQYF; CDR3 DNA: TGCGCCAGCAGCTTGTTACAGGGGGCGCTTGACGAGCAGTACTTC
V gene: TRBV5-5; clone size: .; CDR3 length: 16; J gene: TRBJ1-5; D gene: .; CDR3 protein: CASSLGQLFSNQPQHF; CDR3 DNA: TGTGCCAGCAGCCTAGGACAGTTATTTAGCAATCAGCCCCAGCATTTT
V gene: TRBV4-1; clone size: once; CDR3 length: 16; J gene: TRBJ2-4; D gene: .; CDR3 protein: CASSQVVADRKNIQYF; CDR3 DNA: TGCGCCAGCAGCCAAGTCGTGGCAGACAGAAAAAACATTCAGTACTTC
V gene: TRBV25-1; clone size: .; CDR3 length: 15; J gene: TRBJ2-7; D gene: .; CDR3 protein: CASSEGWGVSYEQYF; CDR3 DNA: TGTGCCAGCAGTGAGGGGTGGGGGGTCTCCTACGAGCAGTACTTC
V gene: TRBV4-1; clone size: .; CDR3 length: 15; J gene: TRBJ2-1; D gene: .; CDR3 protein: CASSQDRLASGLQFF; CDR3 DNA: TGCGCCAGCAGCCAAGACAGGCTAGCGAGTGGGTTGCAGTTCTTC